Listed here is a single TCR beta chain. What it binds is unknown. CDR3 length: 15 residues. Germline V gene sequence: CDR1 MNHNS, CDR2 SASEGT. Trimming pared 3 bases from V and 1 base from J, leaving 12 bases between. PCR employed 60 Vbeta and 13 Jbeta primers. Sequencing was performed with immunoSEQ multiplex PCR; in TCRdb, only in-frame clones are kept and a portion is missing. The sample includes about 150,000 clones, about three quarters of them seen just once. The data originate from a study of cytomegalovirus exposure and HLA in healthy donors. For the study at large: Genetic ancestry analysis placed around 76% of the approximately 390 donors that were genotyped in the Caucasian-associated cluster. Whole-study results and caveats: In a later analysis, HLA-associated TCR beta chains were more clonally expanded than equally common others. It was confirmed in vitro that a few of the CMV-associated chains were specific for CMV antigens.

All the people who gave samples were healthy bone marrow donors. This receptor was taken from a woman in her thirties or forties in good health and CMV-seronegative. Source material: PBMCs. The chain employs TRBV6-1 and TRBJ1-1, with D perhaps matching TRBD1 (5 bases). In nucleotides, the CDR3 is TGTGCCAGCAGTGATATGGGGCGAGCGAACACTGAAGCTTTCTTT. This encodes CASSDMGRANTEAFF.